Included here is one T cell receptor beta chain sequence, with context. Its antigen is currently unknown. This entry belongs to a study of CD8+ T cells in alopecia areata. Study overall: The share of scalp area affected provided the severity score for treated patients. The study, taken as a whole, reports: For baseline CD8+ expansion, any link to response stays uncertain with one nonresponder. While tofacitinib was given, many expanded lesional clones persisted in scalp and blood. Treatment with tofacitinib significantly lowered scalp clonality and reduced expanded CD8+ clones among the top 100.

As for treatment: oral pan-JAK inhibitor, 5-10 mg twice daily. The authors extracted RNA and reverse transcribed it into cDNA as the sequencing template. Clones were sequenced by immunoSEQ multiplex PCR, and TCRdb holds only the in-frame ones, with some missing. The sample includes about 190,000 clones, roughly 60% seen only once; the top ten take under 1.2%. The source was CD4+ T cells sorted from blood, collected at week 24, from a patient treated with tofacitinib. This receptor was obtained from a human donor with alopecia areata.

CDR3 protein: CASSGDYSDTQYF. The CDR3 region has the DNA TGCGCCAGCAGTGGGGACTACTCAGATACGCAGTATTTT. V and J are TRBV10-1 and TRBJ2-3; TRBD2 matches at 7 bases. After removal of 4 bases from V and 4 bases from J, the junction contained 2 bases not matched to a gene. The CDR3 consists of 13 residues. CDR1 is WNHNN, CDR2 SYGVQD, per germline (reference sequence).